This T cell receptor beta chain was captured by sequencing in a study of OX40 agonist ivuxolimab in advanced cancers. Study information: Each dose-escalation patient presented with hepatocellular carcinoma, melanoma, renal cell or head and neck cancer. Participants averaged around 60 years of age (range about 23 to 80) and were around 85% male.

The timepoints at which blood was sampled were baseline, cycle 4 day 1, and cycle 7 day 1. Per the germline V gene, CDR1 is MDHEN and CDR2 is SYDVKM. The CDR3 runs to 15 residues. With 3 bases removed from V and 4 bases from J, the gap between germline ends came to 12 bases. This clone was seen a few times. The table came from immunoSEQ multiplex PCR; TCRdb's copy has only in-frame clones and leaves some out. The profile covers nearly 70,000 clones, with 83% appearing a single time and about 1.5% taken by the ten largest. The sequence came from an adult with an advanced solid tumor such as melanoma, head and neck, liver or kidney cancer. The specimen was CD4+ or CD8+ T cells sorted from blood, collected in a trial of the OX40 agonist ivuxolimab. The V call is TRBV28, the J call TRBJ1-4; TRBD1 might be the D (6 bases). The CDR3 DNA follows: TGTGCCAGCAGTTTTCGTGGGGGCTATAATGAAAAACTGTTTTTT. Translating gives CASSFRGGYNEKLFF.